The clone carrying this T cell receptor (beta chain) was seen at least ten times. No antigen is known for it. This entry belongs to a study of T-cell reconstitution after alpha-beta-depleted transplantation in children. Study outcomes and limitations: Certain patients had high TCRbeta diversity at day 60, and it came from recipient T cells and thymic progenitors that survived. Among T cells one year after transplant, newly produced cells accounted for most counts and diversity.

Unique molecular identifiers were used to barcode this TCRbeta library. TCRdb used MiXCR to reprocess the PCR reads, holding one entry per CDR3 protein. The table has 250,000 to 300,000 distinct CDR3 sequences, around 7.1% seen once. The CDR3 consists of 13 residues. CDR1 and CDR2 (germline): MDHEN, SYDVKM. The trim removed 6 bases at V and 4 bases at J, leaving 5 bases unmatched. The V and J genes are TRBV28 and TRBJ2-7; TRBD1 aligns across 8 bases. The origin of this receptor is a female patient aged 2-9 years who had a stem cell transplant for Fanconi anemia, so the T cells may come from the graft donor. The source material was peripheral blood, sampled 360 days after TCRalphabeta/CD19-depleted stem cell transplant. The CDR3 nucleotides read TGTGCCAGCAGGCGACAGGGGTCGTACGAGCAGTACGTC. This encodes CASRRQGSYEQYV.